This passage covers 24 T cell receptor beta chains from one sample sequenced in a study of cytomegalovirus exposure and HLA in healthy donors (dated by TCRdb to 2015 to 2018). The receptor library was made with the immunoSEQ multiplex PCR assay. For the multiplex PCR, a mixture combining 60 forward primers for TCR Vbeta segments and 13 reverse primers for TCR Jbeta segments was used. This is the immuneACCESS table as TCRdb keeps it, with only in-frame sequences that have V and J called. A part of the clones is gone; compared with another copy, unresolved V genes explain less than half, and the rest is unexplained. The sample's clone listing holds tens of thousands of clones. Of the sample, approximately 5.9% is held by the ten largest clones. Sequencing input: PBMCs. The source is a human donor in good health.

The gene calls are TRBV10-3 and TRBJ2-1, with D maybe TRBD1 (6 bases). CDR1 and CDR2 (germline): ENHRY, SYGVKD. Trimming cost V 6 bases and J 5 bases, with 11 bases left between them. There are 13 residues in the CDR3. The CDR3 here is CAISLDRNNEQFF. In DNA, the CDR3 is TGTGCCATCAGCCTGGACAGAAACAATGAGCAGTTCTTC.

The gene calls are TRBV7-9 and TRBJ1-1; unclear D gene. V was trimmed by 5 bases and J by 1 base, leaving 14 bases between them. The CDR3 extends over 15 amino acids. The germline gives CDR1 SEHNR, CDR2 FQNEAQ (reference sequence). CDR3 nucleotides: TGTGCCAGCAGCCTTAGATTCGCGGAGAACACTGAAGCTTTCTTT. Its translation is CASSLRFAENTEAFF.

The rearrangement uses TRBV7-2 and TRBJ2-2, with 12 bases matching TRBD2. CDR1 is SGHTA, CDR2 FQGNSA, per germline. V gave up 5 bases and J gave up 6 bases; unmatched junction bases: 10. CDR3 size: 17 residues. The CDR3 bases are TGTGCCAGCAGCAAGACCGCTAGCGGGGGGGCCGCCGGGGAGCTGTTTTTT. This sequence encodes CASSKTASGGAAGELFF.

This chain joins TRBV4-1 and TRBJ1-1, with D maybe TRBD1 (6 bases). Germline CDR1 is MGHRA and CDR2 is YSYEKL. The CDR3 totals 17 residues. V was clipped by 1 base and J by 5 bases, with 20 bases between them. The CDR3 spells CASSQAPGSSRGTEAFF. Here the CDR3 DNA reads TGCGCCAGCAGCCAAGCCCCAGGGAGTTCTAGGGGGACTGAAGCTTTCTTT.

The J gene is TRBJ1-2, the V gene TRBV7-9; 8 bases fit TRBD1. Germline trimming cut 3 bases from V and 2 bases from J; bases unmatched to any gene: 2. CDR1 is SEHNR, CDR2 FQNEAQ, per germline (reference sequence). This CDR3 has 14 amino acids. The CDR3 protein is CASSLTGANYGYTF. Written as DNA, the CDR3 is TGTGCCAGCAGCTTGACAGGGGCAAACTATGGCTACACCTTC.

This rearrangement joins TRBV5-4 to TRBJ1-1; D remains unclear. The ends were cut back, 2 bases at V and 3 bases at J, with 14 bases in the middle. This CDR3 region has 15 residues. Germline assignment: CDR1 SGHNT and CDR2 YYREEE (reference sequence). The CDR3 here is CASSLGVRGDTEAFF. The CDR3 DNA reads TGTGCCAGCAGCTTAGGCGTGAGAGGTGACACTGAAGCTTTCTTT.

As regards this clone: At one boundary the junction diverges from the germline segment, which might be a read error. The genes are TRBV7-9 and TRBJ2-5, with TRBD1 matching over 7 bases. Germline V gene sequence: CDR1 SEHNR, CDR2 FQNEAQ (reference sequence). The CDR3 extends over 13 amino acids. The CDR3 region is CASGTAAQENQYF. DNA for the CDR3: TGTGCCAGCGGGACAGCCGCTCAAGAGAACCAGTACTTC.

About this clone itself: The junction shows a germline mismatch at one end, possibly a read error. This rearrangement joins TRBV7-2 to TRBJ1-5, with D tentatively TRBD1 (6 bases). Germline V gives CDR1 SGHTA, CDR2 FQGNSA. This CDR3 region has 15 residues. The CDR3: CASSAQQGSNQHQHF. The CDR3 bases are TGTGCCAGCAGCGCCCAACAGGGTAGCAATCAGCACCAGCATTTT.

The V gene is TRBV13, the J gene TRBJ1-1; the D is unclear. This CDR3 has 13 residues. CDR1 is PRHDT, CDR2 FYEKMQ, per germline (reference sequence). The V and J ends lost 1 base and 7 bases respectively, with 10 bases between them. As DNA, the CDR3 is TGTGCCAGCAGCTTAGTATTATCAGGTGAAGCTTTCTTT. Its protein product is CASSLVLSGEAFF.

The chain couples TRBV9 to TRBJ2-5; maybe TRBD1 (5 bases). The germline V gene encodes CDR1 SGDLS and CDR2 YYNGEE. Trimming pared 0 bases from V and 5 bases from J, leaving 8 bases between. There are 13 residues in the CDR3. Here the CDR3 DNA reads TGTGCCAGCAGCGTAGGGGGCGAGGAGACCCAGTACTTC. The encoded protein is CASSVGGEETQYF. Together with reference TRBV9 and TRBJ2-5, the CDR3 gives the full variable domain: DSGVTQTPKHLITATGQRVTLRCSPRSGDLSVYWYQQSLDQGLQFLIQYYNGEERAKGNILERFSAQQFPDLHSELNLSSLELGDSALYFCASSVGGEETQYFGPGTRLLVL.

This CDR3 is CASSPGTGVFYEQYF. The CDR3 nucleotides are TGTGCCAGCTCACCAGGGACAGGGGTTTTCTACGAGCAGTACTTC. The V call is TRBV18, the J call TRBJ2-7, with TRBD1 matching over 10 bases. Germline V gene data show CDR1 as KGHSH and CDR2 as LQKENI. This CDR3 has 15 residues. J lost 3 bases, V lost 2 bases, and 4 bases had no gene match.

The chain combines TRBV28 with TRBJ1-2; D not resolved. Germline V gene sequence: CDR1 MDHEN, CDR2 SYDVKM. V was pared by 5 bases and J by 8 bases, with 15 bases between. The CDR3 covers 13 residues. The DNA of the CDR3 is TGTGCCAGCAGTGAAAAATCCAGGCGAGGCTACACCTTC. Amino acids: CASSEKSRRGYTF.

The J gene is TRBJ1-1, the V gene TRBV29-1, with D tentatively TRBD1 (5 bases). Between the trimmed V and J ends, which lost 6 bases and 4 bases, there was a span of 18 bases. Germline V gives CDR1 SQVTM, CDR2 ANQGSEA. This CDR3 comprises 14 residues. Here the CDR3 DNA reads TGCAGCGTAGATCACCGAAAAGGGGCCACTGAAGCTTTCTTT. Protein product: CSVDHRKGATEAFF.

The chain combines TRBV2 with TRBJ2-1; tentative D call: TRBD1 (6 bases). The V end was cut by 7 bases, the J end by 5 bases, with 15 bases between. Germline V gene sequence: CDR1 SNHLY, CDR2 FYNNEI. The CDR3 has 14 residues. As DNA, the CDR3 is TGTGCCAGCACTTTCTGGACAGAGGACAATGAGCAGTTCTTC. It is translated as CASTFWTEDNEQFF.

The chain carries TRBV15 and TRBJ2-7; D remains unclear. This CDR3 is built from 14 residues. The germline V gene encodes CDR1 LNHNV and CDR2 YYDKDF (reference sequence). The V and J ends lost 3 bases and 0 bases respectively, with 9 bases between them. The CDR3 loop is CATSSADSSYEQYF. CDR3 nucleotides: TGTGCCACCAGCAGCGCCGATAGCTCCTACGAGCAGTACTTC.

In nucleotides, the CDR3 is TGTGCCAGCTCCAGACGGGGGGCGTGGACCTACGAGCAGTACTTC. It yields the protein CASSRRGAWTYEQYF. This rearrangement joins TRBV7-2 to TRBJ2-7; D is possibly TRBD2 (7 bases). Germline CDR1 and CDR2: SGHTA and FQGNSA. CDR3 length: 15 amino acids. V gave up 8 bases and J gave up 2 bases, with 19 bases separating them.

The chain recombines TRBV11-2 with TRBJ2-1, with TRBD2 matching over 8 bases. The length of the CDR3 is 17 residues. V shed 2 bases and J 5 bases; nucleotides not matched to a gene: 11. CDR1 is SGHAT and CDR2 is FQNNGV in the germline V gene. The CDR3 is CASSLRVSAGGHNEQFF. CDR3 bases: TGTGCCAGCAGCTTAAGGGTATCGGCGGGGGGACACAATGAGCAGTTCTTC. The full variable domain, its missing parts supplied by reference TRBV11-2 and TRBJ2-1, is EAGVAQSPRYKIIEKRQSVAFWCNPISGHATLYWYQQILGQGPKLLIQFQNNGVVDDSQLPKDRFSAERLKGVDSTLKIQPAKLEDSAVYLCASSLRVSAGGHNEQFFGPGTRLTVL.

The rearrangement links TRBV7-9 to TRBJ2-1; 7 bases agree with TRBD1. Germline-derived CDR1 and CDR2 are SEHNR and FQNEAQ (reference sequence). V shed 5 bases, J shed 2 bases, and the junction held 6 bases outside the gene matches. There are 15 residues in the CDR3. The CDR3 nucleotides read TGTGCCAGCAGCCCAAGTGGACAGGCCTACAATGAGCAGTTCTTC. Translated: CASSPSGQAYNEQFF.

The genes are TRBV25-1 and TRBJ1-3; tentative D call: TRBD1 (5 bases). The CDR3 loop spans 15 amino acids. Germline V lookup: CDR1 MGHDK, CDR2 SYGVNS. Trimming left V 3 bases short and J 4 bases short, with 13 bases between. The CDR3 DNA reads TGTGCCAGCAGTGAGACAGTCGGCGAGGGAAACACCATATATTTT. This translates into CASSETVGEGNTIYF.

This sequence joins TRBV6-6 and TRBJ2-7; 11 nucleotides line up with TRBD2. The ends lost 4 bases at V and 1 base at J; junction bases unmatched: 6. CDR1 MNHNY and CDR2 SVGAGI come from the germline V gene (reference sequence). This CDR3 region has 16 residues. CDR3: CASSSQLAGESYEQYF. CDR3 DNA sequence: TGTGCCAGCAGTTCGCAACTAGCGGGGGAGTCCTACGAGCAGTACTTC.

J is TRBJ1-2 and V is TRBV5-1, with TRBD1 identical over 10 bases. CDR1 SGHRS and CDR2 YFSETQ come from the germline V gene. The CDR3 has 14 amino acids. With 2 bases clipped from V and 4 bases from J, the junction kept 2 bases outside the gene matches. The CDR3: CASSLGDRGYGYTF. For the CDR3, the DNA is TGCGCCAGCAGCTTAGGGGACAGGGGCTATGGCTACACCTTC.

CDR3 amino acids: CASSWGGGGAYEQYF. The CDR3 DNA reads TGCGCCAGCAGCTGGGGTGGAGGGGGGGCCTACGAGCAGTACTTC. The V call is TRBV5-1, the J call TRBJ2-7, with a weak D call TRBD2 (7 bases). The CDR3 has 15 amino acids. The V end was cut by 3 bases, the J end by 2 bases, with 15 bases between. Germline-derived CDR1 and CDR2 are SGHRS and YFSETQ.

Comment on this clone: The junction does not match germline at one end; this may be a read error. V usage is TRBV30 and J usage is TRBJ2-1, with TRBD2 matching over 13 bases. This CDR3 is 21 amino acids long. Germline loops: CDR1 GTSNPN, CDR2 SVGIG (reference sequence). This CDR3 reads CAWSFRGRLAGGLSSDNEQFF. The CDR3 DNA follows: TGTGCCTGGAGTTTCAGGGGTCGACTAGCGGGGGGCCTCAGCTCCGACAATGAGCAGTTCTTC. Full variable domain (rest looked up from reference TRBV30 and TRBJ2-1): SQTIHQWPATLVQPVGSPLSLECTVEGTSNPNLYWYRQAAGRGLQLLFYSVGIGQISSEVPQNLSASRPQDRQFILSSKKLLLSDSGFYLCAWSFRGRLAGGLSSDNEQFFGPGTRLTVL.

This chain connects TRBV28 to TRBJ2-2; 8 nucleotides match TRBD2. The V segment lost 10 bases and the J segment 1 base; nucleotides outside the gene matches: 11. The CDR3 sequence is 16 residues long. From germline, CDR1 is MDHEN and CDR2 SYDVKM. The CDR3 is CATTPGAGGNTGELFF. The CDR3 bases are TGTGCCACTACGCCGGGGGCGGGGGGGAACACCGGGGAGCTGTTTTTT.